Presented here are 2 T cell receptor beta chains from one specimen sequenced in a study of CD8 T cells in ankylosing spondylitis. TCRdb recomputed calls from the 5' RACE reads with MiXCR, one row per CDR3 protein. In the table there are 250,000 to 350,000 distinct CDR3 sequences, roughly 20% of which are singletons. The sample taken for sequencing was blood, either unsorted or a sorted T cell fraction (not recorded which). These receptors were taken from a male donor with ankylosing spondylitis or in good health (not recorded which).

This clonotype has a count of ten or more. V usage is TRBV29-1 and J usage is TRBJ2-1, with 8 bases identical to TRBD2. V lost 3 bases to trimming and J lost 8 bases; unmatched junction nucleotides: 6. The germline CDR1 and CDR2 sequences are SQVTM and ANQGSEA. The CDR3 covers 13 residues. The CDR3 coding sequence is TGCAGCGTTGAGGGGACGGGAGGGGATGAGCAGTTCTTC. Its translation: CSVEGTGGDEQFF.

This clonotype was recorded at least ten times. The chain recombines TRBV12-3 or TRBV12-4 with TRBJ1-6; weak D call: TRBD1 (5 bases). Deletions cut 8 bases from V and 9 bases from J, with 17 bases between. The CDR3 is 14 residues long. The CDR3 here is CASGPGTKGSPLHF. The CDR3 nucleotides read TGTGCCAGCGGACCCGGGACTAAGGGTTCACCCCTCCACTTT.